This TCR beta chain derives from a study of shared clonotypes between healthy human individuals. This clone was seen just once. Profiled with immunoSEQ multiplex PCR; TCRdb holds only in-frame clones, not every one. In the table there are 2 million to 3 million clones, 93% of which are singletons. The sequence came from a man aged 18 to 30 in good health. Some clones in this sample may be carry-over from other donors' samples. The sequenced sample consisted of naive CD4+ T cells from PBMCs. The subset is: CD45RA+ positively selected.

In DNA, the CDR3 is TGTGCCAGCAGAACCACAGGGTCCGGCAATCAGCCCCAGCATTTT. Its translation: CASRTTGSGNQPQHF. The rearrangement links TRBV6-5 to TRBJ1-5; TRBD1 might be the D (6 bases). With 6 bases removed from V and 2 bases from J, the gap between germline ends came to 14 bases. The germline V gene encodes CDR1 MNHEY and CDR2 SVGAGI. CDR3 length: 15 amino acids.